A selection of T cell receptor beta chains follows, all from one sample in a study of T-cell memory formation after mild COVID-19. A single record per CDR3 protein comes from TCRdb applying MiXCR to the 5' RACE reads. The table includes 200,000 to 250,000 distinct CDR3 sequences, more than 25% detected once. Sequencing was done on a sample of PBMCs or a T cell subset sorted from them (not recorded which). All receptors derive from an adult woman who had mild COVID-19 (a few samples of this study predate the infection). Cell type and time point are not known. CDR3s include the opening cysteine and the closing phenylalanine or tryptophan. A D gene is named only where the DNA matches it firmly. Size is omitted from some rows. Given values are once, few, many or a class for expanded clones.

D: TRBD2; size: -; J: TRBJ2-5; length: 15; V: TRBV20-1; CDR3: CSARDPGTNRETQYF; DNA: TGCAGTGCTAGAGATCCCGGGACTAATCGAGAGACCCAGTACTTC
D: -; size: -; J: TRBJ2-3; length: 13; V: TRBV20-1; CDR3: CSAPFRGPDTQYF; DNA: TGCAGTGCTCCTTTCCGGGGGCCGGATACGCAGTATTTT
D: -; size: -; J: TRBJ1-5; length: 11; V: TRBV28; CDR3: CASSVNQPQHF; DNA: TGTGCCAGCAGCGTTAATCAGCCCCAGCATTTT
D: -; size: -; J: TRBJ2-2; length: 14; V: TRBV7-9; CDR3: CASSLRENTGELFF; DNA: TGTGCCAGCAGCCTTCGGGAAAACACCGGGGAGCTGTTTTTT
D: -; size: once; J: TRBJ2-3; length: 13; V: TRBV5-1; CDR3: CAGGETAGDTQYF; DNA: TGCGCCGGCGGGGAGACTGCGGGAGATACGCAGTATTTT
D: -; size: few; J: TRBJ2-7; length: 13; V: TRBV7-6; CDR3: CASSLARAYEQYF; DNA: TGTGCCAGCAGCTTAGCCAGGGCCTACGAGCAGTACTTC
D: TRBD2; size: few; J: TRBJ2-1; length: 13; V: TRBV10-2; CDR3: CASRGTIHNEQFF; DNA: TGCGCCAGCAGGGGGACTATTCACAATGAGCAGTTCTTC
D: -; size: few; J: TRBJ2-7; length: 15; V: TRBV5-1; CDR3: CASSLEWAGSYEQYF; DNA: TGCGCCAGCAGCTTGGAGTGGGCCGGGTCCTACGAGCAGTACTTC
D: TRBD2; size: -; J: TRBJ2-1; length: 19; V: TRBV5-1; CDR3: CASSLGTSGGLSSYNEQFF; DNA: TGCGCCAGCAGCCTAGGGACTAGCGGGGGGCTGAGCTCCTACAATGAGCAGTTCTTC
D: -; size: few; J: TRBJ1-5; length: 14; V: TRBV12-3/TRBV12-4; CDR3: CASSPGVSNQPQHF; DNA: TGTGCCAGCAGTCCTGGGGTTAGCAATCAGCCCCAGCATTTT
D: -; size: few; J: TRBJ1-2; length: 13; V: TRBV12-3/TRBV12-4; CDR3: CASSLAGGSGYTF; DNA: TGTGCCAGCAGTTTAGCGGGGGGCTCAGGCTACACCTTC
D: -; size: -; J: TRBJ2-3; length: 13; V: TRBV15; CDR3: CATSRGGPDTQYF; DNA: TGTGCCACCAGCAGAGGAGGCCCAGATACGCAGTATTTT
D: TRBD1; size: few; J: TRBJ1-1; length: 16; V: TRBV12-3/TRBV12-4; CDR3: CASRLGLGQGVTEAFF; DNA: TGTGCCAGCAGGCTAGGCCTCGGACAGGGGGTCACTGAAGCTTTCTTT
D: -; size: -; J: TRBJ2-7; length: 13; V: TRBV6-2/TRBV6-3; CDR3: CASSTGLSYEQYF; DNA: TGTGCCAGCAGTACAGGGTTGTCCTACGAGCAGTACTTC
D: -; size: -; J: TRBJ1-2; length: 13; V: TRBV19; CDR3: CASSIDKGYGYTF; DNA: TGTGCCAGTAGTATAGATAAGGGCTATGGCTACACCTTC
D: TRBD2; size: few; J: TRBJ2-7; length: 15; V: TRBV5-1; CDR3: CASSSSGGGGYEQYF; DNA: TGCGCCAGCAGCTCCTCGGGAGGCGGGGGCTACGAGCAGTACTTC
D: -; size: -; J: TRBJ2-3; length: 15; V: TRBV5-5; CDR3: CASSDDGRSGDTQYF; DNA: TGTGCCAGCAGCGATGATGGCAGGTCCGGAGATACGCAGTATTTT
D: TRBD2; size: -; J: TRBJ2-7; length: 13; V: TRBV20-1; CDR3: CSARMAGGYEQYF; DNA: TGCAGTGCTAGGATGGCGGGAGGATACGAGCAGTACTTC
D: -; size: -; J: TRBJ2-4; length: 17; V: TRBV5-8; CDR3: CASSPDSLTIAKNIQYF; DNA: TGTGCCAGCAGCCCGGACAGCCTAACTATAGCCAAAAACATTCAGTACTTC
D: TRBD2; size: -; J: TRBJ2-3; length: 15; V: TRBV9; CDR3: CASSAHGGRADTQYF; DNA: TGTGCCAGCAGCGCCCACGGGGGGAGGGCAGATACGCAGTATTTT
D: -; size: -; J: TRBJ2-3; length: 12; V: TRBV18; CDR3: CASSTVTDTQYF; DNA: TGTGCCAGCTCGACAGTCACAGATACGCAGTATTTT
D: -; size: -; J: TRBJ2-5; length: 15; V: TRBV4-2; CDR3: CASSHTLAGEETQYF; DNA: TGTGCCAGCAGCCACACTTTAGCCGGGGAAGAGACCCAGTACTTC
D: -; size: few; J: TRBJ2-3; length: 12; V: TRBV5-1; CDR3: CASSSDPGPQYF; DNA: TGCGCCAGCAGCTCGGATCCGGGGCCGCAGTATTTT
D: TRBD2; size: -; J: TRBJ2-5; length: 16; V: TRBV5-1; CDR3: CASSHGLAGGEKTQYF; DNA: TGCGCCAGCAGCCACGGACTAGCGGGGGGTGAAAAGACCCAGTACTTC